This TCR beta chain was profiled in a study of T cells in Graves' hyperthyroidism and ophthalmopathy. With 1 base removed from V and 0 bases from J, the gap between germline ends came to 8 bases. Germline V gene data show CDR1 as LGHNA and CDR2 as YNFKEQ. The CDR3 extends over 15 amino acids. This clonotype was detected many times. Amplified TCR beta CDR3 regions came from RNA transcripts. The study used the HTBI primer set for a first-round RT-PCR of the TCR CDR3. MiXCR was run by TCRdb on the multiplex PCR reads, yielding one entry per CDR3 protein. This table has under 400,000 distinct CDR3 sequences, over 10% appearing once.

This sequence joins TRBV4-2 and TRBJ2-3; D is ambiguous. The sequenced sample consisted of blood. This clonotype was obtained from a woman aged 18-29 years with Graves' hyperthyroidism. This CDR3 is CASSQVEASTDTQYF. The CDR3 coding sequence is TGTGCCAGCAGCCAAGTGGAAGCAAGCACAGATACGCAGTATTTT.